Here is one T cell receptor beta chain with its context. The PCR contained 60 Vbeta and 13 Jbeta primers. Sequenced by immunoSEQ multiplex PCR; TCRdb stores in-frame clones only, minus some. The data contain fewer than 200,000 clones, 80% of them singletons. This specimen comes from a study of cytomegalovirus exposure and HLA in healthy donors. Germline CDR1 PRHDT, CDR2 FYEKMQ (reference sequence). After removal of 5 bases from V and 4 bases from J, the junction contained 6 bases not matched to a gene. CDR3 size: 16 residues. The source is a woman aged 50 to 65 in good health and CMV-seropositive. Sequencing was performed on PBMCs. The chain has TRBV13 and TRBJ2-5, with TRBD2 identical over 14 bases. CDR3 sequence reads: CASSLRLAGGIETQYF. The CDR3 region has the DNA TGTGCCAGCAGCCTTCGACTAGCGGGGGGGATAGAGACCCAGTACTTC.